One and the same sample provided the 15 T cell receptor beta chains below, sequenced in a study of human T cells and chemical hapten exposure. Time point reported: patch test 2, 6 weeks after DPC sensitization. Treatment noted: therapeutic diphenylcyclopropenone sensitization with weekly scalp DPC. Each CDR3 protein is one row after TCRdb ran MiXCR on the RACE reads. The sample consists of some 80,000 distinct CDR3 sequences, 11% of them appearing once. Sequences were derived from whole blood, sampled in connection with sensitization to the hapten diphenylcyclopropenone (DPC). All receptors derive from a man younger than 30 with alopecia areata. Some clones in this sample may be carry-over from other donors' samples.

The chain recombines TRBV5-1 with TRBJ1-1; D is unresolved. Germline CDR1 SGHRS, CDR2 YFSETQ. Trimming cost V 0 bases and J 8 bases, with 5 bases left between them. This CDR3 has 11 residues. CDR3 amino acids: CASSLDREAFF. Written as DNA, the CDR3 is TGCGCCAGCAGCTTGGATAGAGAAGCTTTCTTT. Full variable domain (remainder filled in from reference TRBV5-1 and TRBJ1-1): KAGVTQTPRYLIKTRGQQVTLSCSPISGHRSVSWYQQTPGQGLQFLFEYFSETQRNKGNFPGRFSGRQFSNSRSEMNVSTLELGDSALYLCASSLDREAFFGQGTRLTVV.

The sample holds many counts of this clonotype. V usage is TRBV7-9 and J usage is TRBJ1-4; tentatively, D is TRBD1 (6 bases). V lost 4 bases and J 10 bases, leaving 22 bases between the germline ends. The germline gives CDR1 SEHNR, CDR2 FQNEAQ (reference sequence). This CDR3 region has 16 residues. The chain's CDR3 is CASSSVLRGGSPKLFF. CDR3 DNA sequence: TGTGCCAGCAGCTCAGTCCTCAGGGGAGGAAGCCCAAAACTGTTTTTT.

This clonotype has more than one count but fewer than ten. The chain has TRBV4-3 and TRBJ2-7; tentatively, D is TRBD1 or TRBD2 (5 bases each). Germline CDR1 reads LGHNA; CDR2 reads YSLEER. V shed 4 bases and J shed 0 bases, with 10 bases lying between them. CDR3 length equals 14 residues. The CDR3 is CASSPYGASYEQYF. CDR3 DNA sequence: TGCGCCAGCAGCCCCTACGGGGCCTCCTACGAGCAGTACTTC.

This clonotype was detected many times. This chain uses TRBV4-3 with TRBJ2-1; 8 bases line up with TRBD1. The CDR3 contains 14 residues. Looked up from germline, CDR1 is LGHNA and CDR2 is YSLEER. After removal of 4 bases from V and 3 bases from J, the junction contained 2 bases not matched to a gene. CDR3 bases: TGCGCCAGCAGCCTCGGGACAGGCTACAATGAGCAGTTCTTC. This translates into CASSLGTGYNEQFF.

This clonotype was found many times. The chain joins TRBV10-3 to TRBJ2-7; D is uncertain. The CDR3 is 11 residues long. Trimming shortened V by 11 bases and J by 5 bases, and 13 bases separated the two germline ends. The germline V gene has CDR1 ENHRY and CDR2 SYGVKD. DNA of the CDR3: TGTGCCGTCTCCCTCGGAGACGAGCAGTACTTC. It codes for CAVSLGDEQYF.

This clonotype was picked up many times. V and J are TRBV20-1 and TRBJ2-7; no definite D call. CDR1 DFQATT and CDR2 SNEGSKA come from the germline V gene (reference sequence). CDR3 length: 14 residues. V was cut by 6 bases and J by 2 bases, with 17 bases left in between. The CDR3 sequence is CSALNLLTPYEQYF. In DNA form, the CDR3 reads TGCAGTGCCCTCAACCTACTGACGCCCTACGAGCAGTACTTC.

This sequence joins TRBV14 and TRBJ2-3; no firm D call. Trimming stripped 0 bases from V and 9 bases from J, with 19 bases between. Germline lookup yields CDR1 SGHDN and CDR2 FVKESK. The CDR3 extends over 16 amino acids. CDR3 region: CASSQEGYGARLTQYF. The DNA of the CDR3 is TGTGCCAGCAGCCAAGAAGGGTATGGAGCGAGATTAACGCAGTATTTT.

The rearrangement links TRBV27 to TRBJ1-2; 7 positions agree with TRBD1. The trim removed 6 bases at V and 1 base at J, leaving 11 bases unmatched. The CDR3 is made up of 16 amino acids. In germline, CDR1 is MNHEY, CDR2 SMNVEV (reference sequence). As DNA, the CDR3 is TGTGCCAGCAGAATCGGGACAGCCTTCTATAACTATGGCTACACCTTC. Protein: CASRIGTAFYNYGYTF.

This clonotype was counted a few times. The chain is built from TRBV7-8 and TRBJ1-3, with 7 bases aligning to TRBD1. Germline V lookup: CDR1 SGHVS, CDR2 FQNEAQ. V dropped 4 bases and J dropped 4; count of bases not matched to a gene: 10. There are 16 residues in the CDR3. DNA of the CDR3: TGTGCCAGCAGCTCCTACAGGGGAAAAAAAGGAAACACCATATATTTT. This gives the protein CASSSYRGKKGNTIYF.

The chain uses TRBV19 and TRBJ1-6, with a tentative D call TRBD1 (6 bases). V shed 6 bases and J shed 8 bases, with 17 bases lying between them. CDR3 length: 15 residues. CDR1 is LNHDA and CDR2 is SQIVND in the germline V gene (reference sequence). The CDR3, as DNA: TGTGCCAGTAGCGCGGAAATTCGGACAGATTCACCCCTCCACTTT. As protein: CASSAEIRTDSPLHF.

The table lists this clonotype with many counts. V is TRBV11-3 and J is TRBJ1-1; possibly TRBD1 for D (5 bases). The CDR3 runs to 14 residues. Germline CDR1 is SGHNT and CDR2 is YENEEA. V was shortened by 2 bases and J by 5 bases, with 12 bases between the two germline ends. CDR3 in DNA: TGTGCCAGCAGCTTACGGGGCGAGGTGACTGAAGCTTTCTTT. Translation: CASSLRGEVTEAFF.

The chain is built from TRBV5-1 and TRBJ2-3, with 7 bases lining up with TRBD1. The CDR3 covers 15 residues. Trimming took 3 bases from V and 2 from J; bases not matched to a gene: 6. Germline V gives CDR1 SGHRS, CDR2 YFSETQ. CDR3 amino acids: CASSWDRTSTDTQYF. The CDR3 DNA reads TGCGCCAGCAGCTGGGACAGAACCTCCACAGATACGCAGTATTTT.

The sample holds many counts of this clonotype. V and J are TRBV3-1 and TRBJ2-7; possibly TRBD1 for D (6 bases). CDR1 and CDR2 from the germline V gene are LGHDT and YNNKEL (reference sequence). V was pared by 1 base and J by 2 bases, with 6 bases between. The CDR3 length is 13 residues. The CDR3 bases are TGTGCCAGCAGCCAAGGGACAGCCTACGAGCAGTACGTC. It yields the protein CASSQGTAYEQYV.

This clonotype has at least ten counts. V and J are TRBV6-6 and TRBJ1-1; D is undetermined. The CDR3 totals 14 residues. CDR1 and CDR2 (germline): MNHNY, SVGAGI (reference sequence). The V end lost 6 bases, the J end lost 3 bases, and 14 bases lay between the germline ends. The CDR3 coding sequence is TGTGCCAGCAGGGGTCGAGCCCGGGACACTGAAGCTTTCTTT. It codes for CASRGRARDTEAFF.

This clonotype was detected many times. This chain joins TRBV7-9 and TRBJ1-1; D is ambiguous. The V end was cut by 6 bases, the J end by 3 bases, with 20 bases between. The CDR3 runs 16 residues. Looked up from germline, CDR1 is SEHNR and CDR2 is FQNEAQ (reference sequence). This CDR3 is CASRSGGQGSDTEAFF. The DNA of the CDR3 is TGTGCCAGCAGGAGCGGCGGCCAAGGATCGGACACTGAAGCTTTCTTT.